The source of this TCR beta chain is a study of blood T cell repertoires in COVID-19. As for the study in general: The origin of the acute and convalescent COVID-19 samples was the United States, Italy and Spain. The cDNA or gDNA used as material had been derived from T cells, B-cell-depleted T cells, or PBMCs.

V lost 4 bases, J lost 12 bases, and 10 bases lay in between. CDR3 size: 12 residues. CDR1 and CDR2 (germline): SEHNR, FQNEAQ (reference sequence). Authors' data handling: Amplified reference gene primers provided the basis for estimating nucleated cell counts. Sequenced by immunoSEQ multiplex PCR; TCRdb stores in-frame clones only, minus some. V, J and clone size were drawn from that table, and D and trimming were deduced from the DNA. The table has just over 90,000 clones, about 77% seen once. V is TRBV7-9 and J is TRBJ1-6; a weak D match, TRBD1 (5 bases). The source is a human donor in a cohort sampled during active COVID-19. Input material: peripheral blood. The CDR3: CASSSREGPLHF. The CDR3 DNA follows: TGTGCCAGCAGCTCCAGGGAGGGACCCCTCCACTTT.